What follows is one T cell receptor (beta chain) and its context. The antigen remains undetermined. The sample is drawn from a study of CD8 T cells in ankylosing spondylitis. Points from the study as a whole: Disease-linked clones were reportedly significantly enriched in matched ankylosing spondylitis synovial fluid. Characteristic, it appeared, of ankylosing spondylitis blood was a TCR beta motif of seven or eight highly homologous variants. CD8+ cells made up the disease-linked clones, which were relatively rare in peripheral blood. There were earlier reports of some motif variants in reactive arthritis synovial fluid and blood.

Each TCR beta library was made by quantitative 5'-RACE that incorporated molecular barcodes. TCRdb re-called the 5' RACE reads with MiXCR, one entry per CDR3 protein. In the table there are 700,000 to 1,000,000 distinct CDR3 sequences, approximately 12% of which are singletons. Germline CDR1 and CDR2: DFQATT and SNEGSKA (reference sequence). V was trimmed by 4 bases and J by 2 bases, leaving 14 bases between them. This CDR3 has 14 amino acids. The rearrangement joins TRBV20-1 to TRBJ2-5; D gene unclear. This TCR came from a male donor with ankylosing spondylitis. The specimen sequenced was blood, either unsorted or a sorted T cell fraction (not recorded which). The CDR3 nucleotides read TGCAGTGCTATAAATGCGGAGACTCAAGAGACCCAGTACTTC. This codes for CSAINAETQETQYF.